This entry concerns a single T cell receptor beta chain. Its antigen is not yet known. The input lacks base qualities; no much larger clone sits a single base away. The collaborating institutions used their own protocols to collect whole blood in K2EDTA tubes. For TCRbeta analysis, collaborators shipped samples in one of three forms: frozen whole blood, isolated PBMCs, or DNA extracted from either of those sample types. The CDR3 runs 15 amino acids, cysteine and phenylalanine included. Only the CDR3 portion is preserved as DNA: 45 bases, with reading frame beginning at the first base. Trimmed from V: 3 bases; trimmed from J: 4 bases; junction bases lacking a gene match: 5. The germline V gene encodes CDR1 SGHVS and CDR2 FQNEAQ. The sample originates from a study of blood T cell repertoires in COVID-19 (dated by TCRdb to 2018 to 2021). Some background on the complete study: Samples covering the acute and convalescent phases of COVID-19 were provided by collaborators in the United States, Italy and Spain. The dataset comprised deeply sampled blood TCRbeta repertoires from subjects exposed to, actively infected with, or recovered from COVID-19. Sample metadata almost always included a de-identified subject ID, COVID-19 status, age in years and sex. The samples were drawn from two sources: the first 160 participants of the ongoing ImmuneRACE study, and approximately 1,300 subjects contributed by 6 global collaborators. The repertoires were made available in a free public database intended to serve as a resource for research on the immune response to SARS-CoV-2. The prospective study material was composed of cDNA or gDNA derived from T cells, B-cell-depleted T cells, or PBMCs. Where HLA class I and class II types were available, the types were taken from metadata supplied by the sample provider, not from assay-based typing.

Results and caveats for the whole study, not just this receptor: The amount of clinical and demographic metadata varied by source and participant and was provided uncurated.

The immunoSEQ Assay, a bias-controlled multiplex PCR, was used to amplify TCRbeta CDR3 regions from genomic DNA. As for the original processing: Nucleated cell counts per sample were estimated from amplification of reference gene primers within the assay. To quantify the absolute abundance of each unique TCRbeta CDR3 rearrangement, sequence reads were collapsed and filtered. For each sample, productive Simpson clonality was calculated by taking the square root of Simpson's diversity index across productive rearrangements. What TCRdb holds here is the immuneACCESS table cut down to in-frame rearrangements. Part of the clones is not present; checked against another copy, under half of the missing clones reflect an unresolved V gene, and the others are unexplained. V and J calls and clone size come straight from that table; D and trimming were deduced from the DNA. A total of approximately 170,000 clones appear in this sample, around four fifths of them only once. Approximately 2% of the sample rests with the top ten.

The sequencing input was peripheral blood. The clonotype originates from a woman of 80 years or more with acute or convalescent COVID-19. The sequence joins TRBV7-8 to TRBJ2-7; 11 junctional bases match TRBD1. For the CDR3, the sequence is CASSFRTGGGYEQYF. Here is the DNA: TGTGCCAGCAGCTTCCGGACAGGGGGCGGGTACGAGCAGTACTTC.